Listed below are T cell receptor beta chains from one sample, sequenced in a study of CD8+ T cells in alopecia areata. The data were produced by immunoSEQ multiplex PCR, yet TCRdb's version contains in-frame clones alone and is incomplete. The sample comprises some 190,000 clones, under 80% of which are singletons, and approximately 1.3% rests with the top ten. The input for sequencing was CD4+ T cells sorted from blood, taken around week 50, from a patient treated with tofacitinib. The receptors originated from a human donor with alopecia areata. Each CDR3 is given with its conserved first and last residue. D genes are given only for firm matches. Clone sizes are given selectively: once, few, many, or a class where the clone is expanded.

size	J	V	D	CDR3	DNA
few	TRBJ1-1	TRBV19	NA	CASSMGGTEAFF	TGTGCCAGTAGTATGGGAGGCACTGAAGCTTTCTTT
NA	TRBJ1-2	TRBV29-1	NA	CSVGGQPSNGYTF	TGCAGCGTTGGTGGACAACCGTCCAACGGCTACACCTTC
once	TRBJ1-1	TRBV6-4	NA	CASSEQGGGGTEAFF	TGTGCCAGCAGTGAACAGGGCGGAGGGGGCACTGAAGCTTTCTTT
NA	TRBJ2-7	TRBV10-3	NA	CAISEPAGGAGAYEQYF	TGTGCCATCAGTGAGCCGGCAGGGGGAGCGGGGGCTTACGAGCAGTACTTC
once	TRBJ1-5	TRBV6-6	TRBD1	CASSPGQGRRQPQHF	TGTGCCAGCAGTCCAGGACAGGGAAGGCGTCAGCCCCAGCATTTT
NA	TRBJ2-7	TRBV30	NA	CAWSLGDRQYF	TGTGCCTGGAGTCTCGGGGATCGGCAGTACTTC
few	TRBJ1-6	TRBV18	NA	CASSLRQDSDLHF	TGTGCCAGCTCACTACGACAGGACAGCGACCTCCACTTT
once	TRBJ2-3	TRBV29-1	NA	CSVEYSTDTQYF	TGCAGCGTCGAATACAGTACAGATACGCAGTATTTT
few	TRBJ2-5	TRBV23-1	TRBD1	CASSSDRGEETQYF	TGCGCCAGCAGCTCGGACAGGGGCGAGGAGACCCAGTACTTC
NA	TRBJ2-6	TRBV4-3	NA	CASSQEGGSGANVLTF	TGCGCCAGCAGCCAAGAAGGGGGATCTGGGGCCAACGTCCTGACTTTC
NA	TRBJ1-1	TRBV10-2	NA	CASSEWANTEAFF	TGCGCCAGCAGTGAGTGGGCAAACACTGAAGCTTTCTTT
NA	TRBJ2-3	TRBV15	NA	CATSPALTDTQYF	TGTGCCACCAGCCCAGCCCTCACAGATACGCAGTATTTT
NA	TRBJ1-2	TRBV25-1	NA	CASSTLNYGYTF	TGTGCCAGCAGTACCCTGAACTATGGCTACACCTTC
NA	TRBJ2-6	TRBV7-3	NA	CASSTTAGANVLTF	TGTGCCAGCAGCACGACGGCTGGGGCCAACGTCCTGACTTTC
NA	TRBJ2-7	TRBV23-1	TRBD1	CASSQSDREPYEQYF	TGCGCCAGCAGTCAATCGGACAGGGAACCCTACGAGCAGTACTTC